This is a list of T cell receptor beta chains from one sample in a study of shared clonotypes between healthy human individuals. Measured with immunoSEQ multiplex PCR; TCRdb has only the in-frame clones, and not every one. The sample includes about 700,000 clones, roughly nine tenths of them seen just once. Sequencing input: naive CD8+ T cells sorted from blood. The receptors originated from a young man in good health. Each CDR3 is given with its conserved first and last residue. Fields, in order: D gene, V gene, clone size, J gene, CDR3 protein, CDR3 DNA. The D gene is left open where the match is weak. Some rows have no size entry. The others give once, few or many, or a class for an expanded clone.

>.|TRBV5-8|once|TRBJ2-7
CASSLDYFYEQYF
TGTGCCAGCAGCTTGGACTATTTTTACGAGCAGTACTTC
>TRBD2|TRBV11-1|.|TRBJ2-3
CASSLRPSGIADTQYF
TGTGCCAGCAGCTTAAGGCCTAGCGGGATAGCAGATACGCAGTATTTT
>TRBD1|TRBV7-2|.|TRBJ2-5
CASSSGQVPETQYF
TGTGCCAGCAGCTCCGGACAGGTGCCAGAGACCCAGTACTTC
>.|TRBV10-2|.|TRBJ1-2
CASSLRANYGYTF
TGCGCCAGCAGTTTACGGGCTAACTATGGCTACACCTTC
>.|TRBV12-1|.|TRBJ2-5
CASSFRRNPHKNTQYF
TGTGCCAGCAGCTTTAGAAGAAATCCGCACAAGAATACCCAGTACTTC
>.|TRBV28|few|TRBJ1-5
CASSPLRNQPQHF
TGTGCCAGCAGCCCTCTCCGCAATCAGCCCCAGCATTTT
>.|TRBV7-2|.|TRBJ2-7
CASSDSGTRSYEQYF
TGTGCCAGCAGCGACTCCGGGACACGCTCCTACGAGCAGTACTTC
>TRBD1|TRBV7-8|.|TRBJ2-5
CASSLYPGGTGGFGQETQYF
TGTGCCAGCAGCTTATATCCAGGGGGAACAGGGGGTTTCGGACAAGAGACCCAGTACTTC
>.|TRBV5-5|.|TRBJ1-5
CASSLRHGGNQPQHF
TGTGCCAGCAGCCTCAGACACGGTGGCAATCAGCCCCAGCATTTT
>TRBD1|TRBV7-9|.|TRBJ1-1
CASRPPGQGPMNTEAFF
TGTGCCAGCAGGCCCCCGGGACAGGGGCCGATGAACACTGAAGCTTTCTTT
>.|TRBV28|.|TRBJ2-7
CASSRILLMYEQYF
TGTGCCAGCAGTCGGATCCTACTCATGTACGAGCAGTACTTC
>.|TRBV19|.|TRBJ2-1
CASSIDWVASINEQFF
TGTGCCAGTAGTATAGATTGGGTAGCTTCTATCAATGAGCAGTTCTTC
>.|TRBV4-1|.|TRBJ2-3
CASSQERRDTQYF
TGCGCCAGCAGCCAAGAAAGAAGAGATACGCAGTATTTT
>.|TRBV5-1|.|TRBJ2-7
CASSLDGLGTSSYEQYF
TGCGCCAGCAGCTTGGACGGCTTGGGGACCTCTTCCTACGAGCAGTACTTC
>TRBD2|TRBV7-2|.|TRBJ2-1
CASSLGWAGGFNEQFF
TGTGCCAGCAGCTTAGGGTGGGCGGGAGGATTCAATGAGCAGTTCTTC